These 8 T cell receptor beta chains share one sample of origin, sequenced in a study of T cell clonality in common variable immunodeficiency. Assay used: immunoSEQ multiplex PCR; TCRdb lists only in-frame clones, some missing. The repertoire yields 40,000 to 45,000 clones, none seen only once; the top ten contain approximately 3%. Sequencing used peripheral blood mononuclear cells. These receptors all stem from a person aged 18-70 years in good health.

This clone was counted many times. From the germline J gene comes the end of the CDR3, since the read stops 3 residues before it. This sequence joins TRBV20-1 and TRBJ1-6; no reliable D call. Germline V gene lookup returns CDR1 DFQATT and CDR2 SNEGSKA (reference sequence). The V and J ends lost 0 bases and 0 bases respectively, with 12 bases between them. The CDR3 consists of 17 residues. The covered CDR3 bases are TGCAGTGCTAGAGATATCGAACTGAGCTCCTATAATTCACCC. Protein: CSARDIELSSYNSP. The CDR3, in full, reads CSARDIELSSYNSPLHF.

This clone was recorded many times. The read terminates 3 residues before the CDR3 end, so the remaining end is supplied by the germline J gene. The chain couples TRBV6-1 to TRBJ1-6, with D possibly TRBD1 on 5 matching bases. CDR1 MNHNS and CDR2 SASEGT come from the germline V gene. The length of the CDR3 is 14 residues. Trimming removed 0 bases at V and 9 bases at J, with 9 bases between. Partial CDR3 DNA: TGTGCCAGCAGTGAAGCGGGGGGGAGTTCACCC. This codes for CASSEAGGSSP. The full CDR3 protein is CASSEAGGSSPLHF.

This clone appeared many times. CDR3 sequence reads: CASSSVQGGSYNEQFF. CDR3 DNA (partial): TGCGCCAGCAGCTCGGTGCAGGGGGGCTCCTACAATGAG. The V call is TRBV5-1, the J call TRBJ2-1; D possibly corresponds to TRBD1 (7 bases). The read terminates 3 residues before the CDR3 end, so the remaining end is supplied by the germline J gene. Germline V lookup: CDR1 SGHRS, CDR2 YFSETQ. This CDR3 spans 16 amino acids. Trimming pared 3 bases from V and 0 bases from J, leaving 13 bases between.

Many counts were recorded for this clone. Incomplete CDR3 DNA: TGTGCCAGCAGCTCGACAGGGAGAAGTAACTATGGC. It encodes CASSSTGRSNYG. The whole CDR3 is CASSSTGRSNYGYTF. The rearrangement joins TRBV7-9 to TRBJ1-2; TRBD1 aligns across 7 bases. Coverage ceases 3 residues before the CDR3 finishes, and the germline J gene fills in the end. V was clipped by 4 bases and J by 1 base; unmatched bases: 6. Germline assignment: CDR1 SEHNR and CDR2 FQNEAQ (reference sequence). CDR3 size: 15 residues.

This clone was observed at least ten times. CDR3 protein: CASSKGQVRGYTF. The covered CDR3 bases are TGTGCCAGCAGCAAGGGACAGGTTCGTGGC. The rearrangement uses TRBV5-6 and TRBJ1-2; TRBD1 matches at 8 bases. The missing CDR3 end, 3 residues past where the read stops, is filled in from the germline J gene. V lost 4 bases to trimming and J lost 7 bases; unmatched junction nucleotides: 6. Per the germline V gene, CDR1 is SGHDT and CDR2 is YYEEEE. CDR3 length equals 13 residues.

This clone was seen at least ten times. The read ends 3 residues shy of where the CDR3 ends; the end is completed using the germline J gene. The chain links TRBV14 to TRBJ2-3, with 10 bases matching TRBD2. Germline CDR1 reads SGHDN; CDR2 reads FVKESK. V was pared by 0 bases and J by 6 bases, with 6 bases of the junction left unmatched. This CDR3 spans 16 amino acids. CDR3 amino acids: CASSQELAGFTDTQYF. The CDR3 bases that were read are TGTGCCAGCAGCCAAGAACTAGCGGGGTTCACTGATACG.

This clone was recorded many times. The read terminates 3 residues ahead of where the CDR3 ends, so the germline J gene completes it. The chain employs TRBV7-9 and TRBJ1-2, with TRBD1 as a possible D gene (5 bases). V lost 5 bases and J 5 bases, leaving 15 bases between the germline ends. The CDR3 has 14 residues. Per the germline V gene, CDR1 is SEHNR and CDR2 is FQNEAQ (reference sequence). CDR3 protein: CASSPQGLTYGYTF. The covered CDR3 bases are TGTGCCAGCAGCCCCCAGGGACTGACTTATGGC.

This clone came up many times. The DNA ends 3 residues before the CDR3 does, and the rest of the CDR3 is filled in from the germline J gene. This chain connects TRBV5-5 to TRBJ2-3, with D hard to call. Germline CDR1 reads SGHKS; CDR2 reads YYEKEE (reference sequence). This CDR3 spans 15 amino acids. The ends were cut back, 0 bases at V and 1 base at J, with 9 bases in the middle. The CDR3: CASSLGWQGTDTQYF. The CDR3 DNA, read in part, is TGTGCCAGCAGCTTGGGGTGGCAGGGCACAGATACG.